The 9 T cell receptor beta chains below all came from one sample that was sequenced in a study of T cell responses to AZD1222 COVID-19 vaccine. Clones were sequenced by immunoSEQ multiplex PCR, and TCRdb holds only the in-frame ones, with some missing. This table holds tens of thousands of clones, approximately 82% found once. Specimen: peripheral blood, collected on day 0 of AZD1222 vaccination. These receptors were obtained from an adult in good health.

The rearrangement uses TRBV6-5 and TRBJ2-5; no clear D gene. CDR3 size: 11 residues. The V and J ends lost 7 bases and 2 bases respectively, with 5 bases between them. Per the germline V gene, CDR1 is MNHEY and CDR2 is SVGAGI. The CDR3 region has the DNA TGTGCCAGCATGGGGCAAGAGACCCAGTACTTC. Protein: CASMGQETQYF.

V and J are TRBV28 and TRBJ1-2; D gene unclear. Germline CDR1 and CDR2: MDHEN and SYDVKM. Between the trimmed V and J ends, which lost 3 bases and 5 bases, there was a span of 13 bases. The CDR3 loop spans 14 amino acids. The CDR3, as DNA: TGTGCCAGCAGTTTTGTCGGCGGACCTTATGGCTACACCTTC. Translated: CASSFVGGPYGYTF.

This rearrangement joins TRBV27 to TRBJ2-5; no clear D. CDR1 and CDR2 from the germline V gene are MNHEY and SMNVEV (reference sequence). CDR3 length: 15 amino acids. Trimming took 5 bases from V and 9 from J, leaving 22 bases between them. The CDR3 is CASSPSTAQPWSQYF. The CDR3 DNA sequence: TGTGCCAGCAGTCCATCGACGGCCCAGCCCTGGTCCCAGTACTTC.

The count of this clone is one. The gene calls are TRBV6-1 and TRBJ2-1; D ambiguous. The CDR3 is 18 residues long. Germline lookup yields CDR1 MNHNS and CDR2 SASEGT. V was cut by 3 bases and J by 3 bases, with 21 bases left in between. The CDR3 DNA reads as TGTGCCAGCAGTGATTCAATTAGATACCAGGTGGACTACAATGAGCAGTTCTTC. The encoded protein is CASSDSIRYQVDYNEQFF.

The chain links TRBV5-1 to TRBJ2-1; D is ambiguous. The length of the CDR3 is 15 residues. In germline, CDR1 is SGHRS, CDR2 YFSETQ. The germline V and J ends were trimmed by 0 bases and 8 bases, with 15 bases remaining between them. CDR3 sequence: CASSLEAWSLDEQFF. The CDR3 coding sequence is TGCGCCAGCAGCTTGGAGGCCTGGTCTCTCGATGAGCAGTTCTTC.

The genes are TRBV9 and TRBJ2-1; D perhaps matches TRBD2 (5 bases). The CDR3 spans 16 residues. V was pared by 1 base and J by 7 bases, with 18 bases between. Germline CDR1 SGDLS, CDR2 YYNGEE. The CDR3 spells CASSVLARGRGNEQFF. The CDR3 nucleotides read TGTGCCAGCAGCGTATTGGCACGAGGGAGAGGGAATGAGCAGTTCTTC.

The chain has TRBV3-1 (or the pseudogene TRBV3-2) and TRBJ2-5; tentatively, D is TRBD1 or TRBD2 (5 bases each). V dropped 2 bases and J dropped 2 bases, with 9 bases sitting between them. CDR1 is LGHDT and CDR2 is YNNKEL in the germline V gene (reference sequence). The CDR3 is made up of 14 amino acids. CDR3 in DNA: TGTGCCAGCAGCCAATCGGGGCAGCAAGAGACCCAGTACTTC. Protein product: CASSQSGQQETQYF.

The chain uses TRBV19 and TRBJ2-1, with 8 bases lining up with TRBD2. Trimming cost V 3 bases and J 5 bases; bases outside gene matches: 6. The CDR3 runs to 15 residues. Looked up from germline, CDR1 is LNHDA and CDR2 is SQIVND (reference sequence). The CDR3 loop is CASSIPSGSHNEQFF. CDR3 nucleotides: TGTGCCAGTAGTATTCCCAGCGGGAGCCACAATGAGCAGTTCTTC. Combining the CDR3 with reference TRBV19 and TRBJ2-1 gives the whole variable domain DGGITQSPKYLFRKEGQNVTLSCEQNLNHDAMYWYRQDPGQGLRLIYYSQIVNDFQKGDIAEGYSVSREKKESFPLTVTSAQKNPTAFYLCASSIPSGSHNEQFFGPGTRLTVL.

Written as DNA, the CDR3 is TGTGCCAGCAGTACTAATTTCAACTATGGCTACACCTTC. Amino acids: CASSTNFNYGYTF. V is TRBV4-2 and J is TRBJ1-2; D is ambiguous. CDR3 length: 13 residues. V lost 6 bases to trimming and J lost 2 bases, with 10 bases between them. The germline gives CDR1 LGHNA, CDR2 YNFKEQ.